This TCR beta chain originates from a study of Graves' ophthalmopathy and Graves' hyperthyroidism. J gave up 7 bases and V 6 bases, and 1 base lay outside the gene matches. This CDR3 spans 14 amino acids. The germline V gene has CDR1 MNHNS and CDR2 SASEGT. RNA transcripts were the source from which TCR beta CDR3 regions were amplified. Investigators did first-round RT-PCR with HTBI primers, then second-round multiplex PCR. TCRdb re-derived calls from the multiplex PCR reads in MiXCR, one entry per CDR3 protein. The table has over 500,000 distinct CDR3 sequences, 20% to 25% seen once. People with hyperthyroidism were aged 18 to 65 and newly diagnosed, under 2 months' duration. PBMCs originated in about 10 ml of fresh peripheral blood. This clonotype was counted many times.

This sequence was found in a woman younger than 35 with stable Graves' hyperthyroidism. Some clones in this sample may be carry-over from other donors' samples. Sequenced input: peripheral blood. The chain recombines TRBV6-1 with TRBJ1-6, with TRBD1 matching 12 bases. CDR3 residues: CASRGTGGNSPLHF. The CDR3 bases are TGTGCCAGCAGAGGGACAGGGGGCAATTCACCCCTCCACTTT.